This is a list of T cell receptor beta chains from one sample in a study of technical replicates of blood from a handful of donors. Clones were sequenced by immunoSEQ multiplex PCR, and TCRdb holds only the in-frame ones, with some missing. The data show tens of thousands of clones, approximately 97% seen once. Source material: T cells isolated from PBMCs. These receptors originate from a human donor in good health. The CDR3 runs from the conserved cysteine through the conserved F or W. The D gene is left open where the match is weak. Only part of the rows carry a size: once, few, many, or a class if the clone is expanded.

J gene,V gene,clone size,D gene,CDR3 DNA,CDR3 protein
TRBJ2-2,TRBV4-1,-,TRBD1,TGCGCCAGCAGCGCGGGACAGGGGCTCTCCGGGGAGCTGTTTTTT,CASSAGQGLSGELFF
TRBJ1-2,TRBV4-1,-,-,TGCGCCAGCAGCCAAAGGGAGAACTATGGCTACACCTTC,CASSQRENYGYTF
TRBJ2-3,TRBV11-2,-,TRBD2,TGTGCCAGCAGCTCGGGACTAGCGGGACTAGATACGCAGTATTTT,CASSSGLAGLDTQYF
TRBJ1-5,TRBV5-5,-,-,TGTGCCAGCAGCTCGGGGGGGAGCTCTAATCAGCCCCAGCATTTT,CASSSGGSSNQPQHF
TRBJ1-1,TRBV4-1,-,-,TGCGCCAGCAGCCAAGTTTGGATGGGCTCCACTGAAGCTTTCTTT,CASSQVWMGSTEAFF
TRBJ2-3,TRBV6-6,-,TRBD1,TGTGCCAGCAGTTACCCCGCGGGGGACAGGGTGGATACGCAGTATTTT,CASSYPAGDRVDTQYF
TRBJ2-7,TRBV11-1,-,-,TGTGCCAGCAGCTTAGACATGTCTTACGAGCAGTACTTC,CASSLDMSYEQYF
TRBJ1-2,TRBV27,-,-,TGTGCCAGCAGTCACCAAGCGGACAGCTATGGCTACACCTTC,CASSHQADSYGYTF
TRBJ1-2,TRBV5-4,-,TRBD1,TGTGCCAGCAGCTTAGTCTCGGGACAGGGTTTGGGCTACACCTTC,CASSLVSGQGLGYTF
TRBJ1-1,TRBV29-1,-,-,TGCAGCGTGCCAGGGTCCACTGAAGCTTTCTTT,CSVPGSTEAFF
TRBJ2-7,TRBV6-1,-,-,TGTGCCAGCAGTGAAGCCACTGTTACCTACGAGCAGTACTTC,CASSEATVTYEQYF
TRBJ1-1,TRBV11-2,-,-,TGTGCCAGCAGCTTATCGGGGTGGAGTCCAGCTTTCTTT,CASSLSGWSPAFF
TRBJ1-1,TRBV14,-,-,TGTGCCAGCAGCCAAGGTTTACGGAGGTTTTACACTGAAGCTTTCTTT,CASSQGLRRFYTEAFF
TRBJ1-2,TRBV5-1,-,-,TGCGCCAGCAGCGGGGACATAGCAATCTATGGCTACACCTTC,CASSGDIAIYGYTF
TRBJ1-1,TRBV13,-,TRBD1,TGTGCCAGCAGCTTATCCTACATTCAACAGGGGCAGGCCACTGAAGCTTTCTTT,CASSLSYIQQGQATEAFF
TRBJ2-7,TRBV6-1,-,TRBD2,TGTGCCAGCAGTGACACGGGACTAGCGGGAGGGCCCTCCTACGAGCAGTACTTC,CASSDTGLAGGPSYEQYF
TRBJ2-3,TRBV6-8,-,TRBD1,TGTGGGGGACAGGGGGCGCTTCCAGATACGCAGTATTTT,CGGQGALPDTQYF
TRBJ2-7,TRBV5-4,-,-,TGTGCCAGCTGGCCGGCGGGAATCTCCTACGAGCAGTACTTC,CASWPAGISYEQYF
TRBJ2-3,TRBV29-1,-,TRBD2,TGCAGCCCCGGGGGGGGCACAGATACGCAGTATTTT,CSPGGGTDTQYF
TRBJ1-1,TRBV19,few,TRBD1,TGTGCCAGTAGTATCAGGAACAGGGGGGTGAACACTGAAGCTTTCTTT,CASSIRNRGVNTEAFF
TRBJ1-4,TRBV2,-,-,TGTGCCAGCAGTGGGGGCAGGGTAGGGGAAAAACTGTTTTTT,CASSGGRVGEKLFF
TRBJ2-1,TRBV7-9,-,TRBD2,TGTGCCAGCCAAAGCGGGAGGGCAGGCAATGAGCAGTTCTTC,CASQSGRAGNEQFF
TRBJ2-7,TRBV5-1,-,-,TGCGCCAGCAGCTTGATCGAAGCCGACGAGCAGTACTTC,CASSLIEADEQYF
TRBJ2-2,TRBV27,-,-,TGTGCCAGCAGTTTTCGGGGGTTCACCGGGGAGCTGTTTTTT,CASSFRGFTGELFF
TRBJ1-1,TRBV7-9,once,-,TGTGCCAGCAGCTTAGACGGCGCGGGAAGCACTGAAGCTTTCTTT,CASSLDGAGSTEAFF
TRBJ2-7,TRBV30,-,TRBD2,TGTGCCTGGAGGGTCGCGGGAGGCTCCTACGAGCAGTACTTC,CAWRVAGGSYEQYF
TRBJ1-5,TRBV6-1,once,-,TGTGCCAGCAGTGAGCAGCAGGGGCGCGTGAATCAGCCCCAGCATTTT,CASSEQQGRVNQPQHF
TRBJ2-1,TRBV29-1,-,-,TGCAGCGCAAGACTACCCTCCTACAATGAGCAGTTCTTC,CSARLPSYNEQFF
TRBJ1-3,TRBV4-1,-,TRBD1,TGCGCCAGCAGCCAGACAGGGGGGGAAAACACCATATATTTT,CASSQTGGENTIYF
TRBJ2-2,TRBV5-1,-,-,TGCGCCAGCAACTCATATTCGGTGGCCGGGGAGCTGTTTTTT,CASNSYSVAGELFF
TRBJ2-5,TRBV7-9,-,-,TGTGCCAGCAGCCATATGCAGTTTACAGGGAGGGGAGAGACCCAGTACTTC,CASSHMQFTGRGETQYF
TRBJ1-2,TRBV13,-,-,TGTGCCAGCAGCGAGGGGGTAAACTATGGCTACACCTTC,CASSEGVNYGYTF
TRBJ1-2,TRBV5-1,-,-,TGCGCCAGCAGCCGGGGGGGGTTAGCTAACTATGGCTACACCTTC,CASSRGGLANYGYTF
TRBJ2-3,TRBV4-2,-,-,TGTGCCAGCAGCCAGGCCGGGGTCACAGATACGCAGTATTTT,CASSQAGVTDTQYF
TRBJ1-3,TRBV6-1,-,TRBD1,TGTGCCAGCAGTGAAAGGGACAGGGACTTAGACACCATATATTTT,CASSERDRDLDTIYF
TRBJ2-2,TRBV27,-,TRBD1,TGTGCCAGCAGTTTATATCCTTCGGGACAGGGACGGACCGGGGAGCTGTTTTTT,CASSLYPSGQGRTGELFF
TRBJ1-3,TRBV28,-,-,TGTGCCAGCAGGGTGGTAGCAGGAACCTCCGGGGGTGGAAACACCATATATTTT,CASRVVAGTSGGGNTIYF
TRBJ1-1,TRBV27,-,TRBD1,TGTGCCAGCAGTGAACAGGGGCGGAACACTGAAGCTTTCTTT,CASSEQGRNTEAFF
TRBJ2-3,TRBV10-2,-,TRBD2,TGCGCCAGCTCGGTAGCGGGAGACACAGATACGCAGTATTTT,CASSVAGDTDTQYF
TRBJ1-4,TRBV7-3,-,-,TGTGCCAGCAGCTCCCAGAGTAACGGAGTGACAACTAATGAAAAACTGTTTTTT,CASSSQSNGVTTNEKLFF